The clone carrying this T cell receptor (beta chain) has a single count. Its matching antigen is unknown. The sample holds other DNA sequences that translate to the same CDR3. This record comes from a study of cytomegalovirus exposure and HLA in healthy donors. The study, taken as a whole, reports: A list of 150 or so TCR beta chains associated with cytomegalovirus was given.

This CDR3 is built from 13 residues. The V end was cut by 0 bases, the J end by 5 bases, with 7 bases between. Looked up from germline, CDR1 is MNHNY and CDR2 is SVGAGI (reference sequence). Amplification used 60 Vbeta primers and 13 Jbeta primers. Some clones are missing from TCRdb's copy, which holds only in-frame ones; the method was immunoSEQ multiplex PCR. Of 130,000 or so clones in the sample, more than 80% were seen once. The chain couples TRBV6-6 to TRBJ1-1; D unresolved. This receptor was obtained from a woman aged 30 to 39 in good health and CMV-seropositive. Sample: PBMCs. The CDR3 DNA reads TGTGCCAGCAGTTACTCGAGAGGTACTGAAGCTTTCTTT. This gives the protein CASSYSRGTEAFF.